This is a list of T cell receptor beta chains from one sample in a study of blood T cell repertoires in COVID-19. Assay: immunoSEQ multiplex PCR; the TCRdb copy retains only in-frame clones and omits some. The sample yields a few hundred thousand clones, around 90% seen once. The specimen sequenced was peripheral blood. These receptor sequences come from a middle-aged woman who had recovered from COVID-19. CDR3s include the opening cysteine and the closing phenylalanine or tryptophan. Fields, in order: clone size, V gene, J gene, D gene, CDR3 DNA, CDR3 protein. The D gene is left open where the match is weak. Size is stated for part of the rows, as once, few or many counts, or as a class when the clone is expanded.

NA,TRBV7-2,TRBJ2-3,NA,TGTGCCAGCAGCTTCCAACCTACTAGCACAGATACGCAGTATTTT,CASSFQPTSTDTQYF
once,TRBV9,TRBJ2-3,TRBD2,TGTGCCAGCAGCCCGAGAGTAGCGGGAGGCGTATCGGATACGCAGTATTTT,CASSPRVAGGVSDTQYF
NA,TRBV7-2,TRBJ2-7,TRBD2,TGTGCCAGCAGCCCTCAAGCGGGAGGACCATACGAGCAGTACTTC,CASSPQAGGPYEQYF
NA,TRBV27,TRBJ1-3,NA,TGTGCCAGCAGTTTACAGGGGTCTGGAAACACCATATATTTT,CASSLQGSGNTIYF
NA,TRBV3-1/TRBV3-2,TRBJ2-1,TRBD2,TGTGCCAGCAGCCAAGCGCTAGCGGGAGTGGAGCAGTTCTTC,CASSQALAGVEQFF
many,TRBV3-1/TRBV3-2,TRBJ2-7,TRBD2,TGTGCCAGCAGCCAAGATGGGCGGGAGGGCCTTGGGCAGTACTTC,CASSQDGREGLGQYF
NA,TRBV30,TRBJ2-7,NA,TGTGCCTGGAGTGCTGGGGCCATCTCCTACGAGCAGTACTTC,CAWSAGAISYEQYF
once,TRBV28,TRBJ1-4,NA,TGTGCCAGCAGTGGTGCAGGGAACGATGAAAAACTGTTTTTT,CASSGAGNDEKLFF
NA,TRBV11-3,TRBJ2-1,TRBD2,TGTGCCAGCAGCTTGACTAGCGGGAGCAGTGCGCATGAGCAGTTCTTC,CASSLTSGSSAHEQFF
NA,TRBV3-1/TRBV3-2,TRBJ2-5,TRBD2,TGTGCCAGCCGCCCCGGACTAGCGGGGGTAGAGACCCAGTACTTC,CASRPGLAGVETQYF
NA,TRBV5-6,TRBJ2-1,NA,TGTGCCAGCAGCTCCGGACAGAGTACCTACAATGAGCAGTTCTTC,CASSSGQSTYNEQFF
NA,TRBV2,TRBJ2-1,TRBD2,TGTGCCAGCACTAGCGGGAACTACAATGAGCAGTTCTTC,CASTSGNYNEQFF
NA,TRBV10-2,TRBJ1-5,TRBD1,TGCGCCAGCAGTCCGGGACAGGGAATCTATCAGCCCCAGCATTTT,CASSPGQGIYQPQHF
once,TRBV27,TRBJ1-6,NA,TGTGCCAGCAGTTTAACGGGCTCCTATAATTCACCCCTCCACTTT,CASSLTGSYNSPLHF
medium-sized,TRBV6-2/TRBV6-3,TRBJ1-1,NA,TGTGCCAGCAGTTACGGCCCTTTGGACACTGAAGCTTTCTTT,CASSYGPLDTEAFF
NA,TRBV6-9,TRBJ2-1,NA,TGTGCCAGCAGTTACCCCCTCCCGCCCCTATCCTACAATGAGCAGTTCTTC,CASSYPLPPLSYNEQFF
NA,TRBV19,TRBJ2-2,NA,TGTGCCAGTAGTATATGGTATCGAGGGAACACCGGGGAGCTGTTTTTT,CASSIWYRGNTGELFF
NA,TRBV5-1,TRBJ1-4,TRBD1,TGCGCCAGCAGCTTGGTAGGACAGGGAAGAGAAAAACTGTTTTTT,CASSLVGQGREKLFF
NA,TRBV15,TRBJ2-1,TRBD2,TGTGCCACCAGCAGTGGGACTAGCGGTAATGAGCAGTTCTTC,CATSSGTSGNEQFF
NA,TRBV28,TRBJ1-4,NA,TGTGCCAGCATTCCGATTGGGACACATAATGAAAAACTGTTTTTT,CASIPIGTHNEKLFF
NA,TRBV4-1,TRBJ2-1,NA,TGCGCCAGCAGCCAAGTTCCGGGGAACTACAATGAGCAGTTCTTC,CASSQVPGNYNEQFF
NA,TRBV11-2,TRBJ2-3,TRBD2,TGTGCCAGCAGCTTATCACGAGCGGGAGGGTCCCGAGATACGCAGTATTTT,CASSLSRAGGSRDTQYF
NA,TRBV10-3,TRBJ1-1,NA,TGTGCCATCAGCAGGGAAAACACTGAAGCTTTCTTT,CAISRENTEAFF
NA,TRBV7-2,TRBJ2-7,TRBD2,TGTGCCAGCAGCCCCTCACTAGCGGGTGAGCAGTACTTC,CASSPSLAGEQYF
NA,TRBV6-6,TRBJ1-6,TRBD1,TGTGCCAGCAGTACCCAGGGGGAGGACAATTCACCCCTCCACTTT,CASSTQGEDNSPLHF
NA,TRBV28,TRBJ2-7,NA,TGTGCCAGCAGGGGCAGATTTGGCTACGAGCAGTACTTC,CASRGRFGYEQYF
NA,TRBV18,TRBJ2-1,TRBD2,TGTGCCAGCTCACCACTAGCGGGAGGACGTAATGAGCAGTTCTTC,CASSPLAGGRNEQFF
NA,TRBV30,TRBJ1-5,TRBD1,TGTGCCGTCGCGGACAGGGAGGATCAGCCCCAGCATTTT,CAVADREDQPQHF
NA,TRBV6-5,TRBJ1-2,NA,TGTGCCAGCAGCCCCCAAATCTATGGCTACACCTTC,CASSPQIYGYTF
NA,TRBV30,TRBJ1-1,TRBD1,TGTGCCTGGTCCCGACAGGGGCGAGCTTTCTTT,CAWSRQGRAFF
NA,TRBV5-1,TRBJ2-7,NA,TGCGCCAGCAGCTTGTATAACGAGCAGTACTTC,CASSLYNEQYF
NA,TRBV11-2,TRBJ2-7,NA,TGTGCCAGCCGGAGTCTAGGACTTAGCTCCTACGAGCAGTACTTC,CASRSLGLSSYEQYF
NA,TRBV5-4,TRBJ1-2,TRBD1,TGTGCCAGCAGCACACCGGGAGGGGGCGATGGCTACACCTTC,CASSTPGGGDGYTF
few,TRBV30,TRBJ2-2,TRBD1,TGTGCCTGGAGCCTCATGACAGGGGCCGGGGAGCTGTTTTTT,CAWSLMTGAGELFF
NA,TRBV10-3,TRBJ1-5,NA,TGTGCCATCAGCGAACCGGGTACCAGCAATCAGCCCCAGCATTTT,CAISEPGTSNQPQHF
NA,TRBV30,TRBJ2-2,TRBD2,TGTGCCTCCCGGCCGGGAGGGAGGACCGGGGAGCTGTTTTTT,CASRPGGRTGELFF
NA,TRBV11-2,TRBJ2-4,TRBD2,TGTGCCAGCAGCTCCAGACTAGCTACGATTGGGAACATTCAGTACTTC,CASSSRLATIGNIQYF
NA,TRBV7-2,TRBJ1-4,NA,TGTGCCAGCAACCAAGGGGCCGCCGAAAAACTGTTTTTT,CASNQGAAEKLFF
NA,TRBV7-9,TRBJ1-1,NA,TGTGCCAGCAGCTTAGCGACAGTCACTGAAGCTTTCTTT,CASSLATVTEAFF
NA,TRBV5-1,TRBJ2-3,TRBD2,TGCGCCAGCAGCTTGGTTGCGGGAGGCCTCTCAGATACGCAGTATTTT,CASSLVAGGLSDTQYF